The entry below describes one T cell receptor (beta chain). Assay used: immunoSEQ multiplex PCR; TCRdb lists only in-frame clones, some missing. The table lists about 120,000 clones, approximately 90% of them singletons, with roughly 1.4% in the top ten. CDR3 length: 16 residues. CDR1 LGHNT and CDR2 FRNRAP come from the germline V gene. V shed 4 bases, J shed 5 bases, and the junction held 4 bases outside the gene matches. This sample was included in a study of cytomegalovirus exposure and HLA in healthy donors. The sequenced sample was PBMCs. The TCR comes from a woman in her 30s in good health and CMV-seropositive. The V call is TRBV12-5, the J call TRBJ2-2, with 13 positions matching TRBD2. CDR3 sequence (DNA): TGTGCTAGTGGTTCTGGACTAGCGGGGGTAACCGGGGAGCTGTTTTTT. Translation: CASGSGLAGVTGELFF.